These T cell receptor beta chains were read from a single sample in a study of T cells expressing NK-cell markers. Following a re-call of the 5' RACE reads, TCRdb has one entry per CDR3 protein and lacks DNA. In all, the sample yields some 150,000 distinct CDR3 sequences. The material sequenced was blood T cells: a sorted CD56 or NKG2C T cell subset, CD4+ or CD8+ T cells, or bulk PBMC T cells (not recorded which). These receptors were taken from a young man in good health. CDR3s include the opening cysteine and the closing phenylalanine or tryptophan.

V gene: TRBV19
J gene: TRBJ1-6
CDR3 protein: CASSTGDFSPLHF

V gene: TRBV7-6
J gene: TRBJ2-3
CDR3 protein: CASSGSTDTQYF

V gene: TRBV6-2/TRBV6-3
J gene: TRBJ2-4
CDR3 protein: CASTLRDGPAKNIQYF

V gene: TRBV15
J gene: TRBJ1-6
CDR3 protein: CATSGEDKTEDSPLHF

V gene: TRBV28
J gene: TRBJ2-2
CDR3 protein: CASSRTSGNVGELFF

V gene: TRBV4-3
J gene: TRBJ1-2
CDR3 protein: CASSSTGGKGGYTF

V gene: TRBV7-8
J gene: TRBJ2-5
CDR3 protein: CASSSKALVGAEGAQETQYF

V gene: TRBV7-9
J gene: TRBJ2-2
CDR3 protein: CASSFVGTGELFF

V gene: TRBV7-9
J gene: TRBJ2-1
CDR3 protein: CASSLASGRYGEQFF

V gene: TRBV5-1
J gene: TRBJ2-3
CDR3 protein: CASSLVASGTDTQYF

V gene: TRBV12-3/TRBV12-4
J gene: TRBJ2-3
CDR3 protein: CASSYGSGDTDTQYF

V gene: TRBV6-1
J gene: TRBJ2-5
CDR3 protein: CASSVLGRYQETQYF

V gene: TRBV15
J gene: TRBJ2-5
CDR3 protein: CATSRFDRGQETQYF

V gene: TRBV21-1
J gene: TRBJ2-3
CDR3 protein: CASSKGPAPTDTQYF

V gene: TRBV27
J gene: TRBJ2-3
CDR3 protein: CASSVLRPDTQYF

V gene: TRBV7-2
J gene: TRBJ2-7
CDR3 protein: CASSPLSYEQYF

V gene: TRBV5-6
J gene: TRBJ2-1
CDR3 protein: CASSFSAGGEQFF

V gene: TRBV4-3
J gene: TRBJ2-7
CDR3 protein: CASSQFQGYEQYF

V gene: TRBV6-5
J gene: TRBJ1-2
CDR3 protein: CASSYSGGGSGGYTF

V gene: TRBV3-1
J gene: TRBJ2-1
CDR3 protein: CASSQEDSGSYNEQFF

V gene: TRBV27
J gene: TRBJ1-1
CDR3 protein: CASSYQGDTEAFF

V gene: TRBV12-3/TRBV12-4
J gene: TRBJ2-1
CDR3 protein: CASSFYPPQGVYEQFF

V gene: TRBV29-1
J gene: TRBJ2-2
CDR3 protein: CSVDISGELFF

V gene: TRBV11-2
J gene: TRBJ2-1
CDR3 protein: CASSFNDRGVSYNEQFF

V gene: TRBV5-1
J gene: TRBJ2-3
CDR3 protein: CASSLNPRSQYF

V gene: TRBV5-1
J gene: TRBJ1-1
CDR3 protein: CASANFEPSTEAFF

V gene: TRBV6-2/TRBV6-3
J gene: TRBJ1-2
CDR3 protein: CASSYGSRGGGYTF

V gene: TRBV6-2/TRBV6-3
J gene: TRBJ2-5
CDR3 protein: CASSYFRVAGETQYF

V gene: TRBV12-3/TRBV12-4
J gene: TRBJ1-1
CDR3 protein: CASGTGTIYTEAFF

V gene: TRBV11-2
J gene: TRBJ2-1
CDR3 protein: CASSFDSGSVDEQFF

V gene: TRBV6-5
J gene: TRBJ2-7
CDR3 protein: CASRTETYEQYF

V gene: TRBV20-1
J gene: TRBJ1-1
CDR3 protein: CSAWHSGTGTPFSEAFF

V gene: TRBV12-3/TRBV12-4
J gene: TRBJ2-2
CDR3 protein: CASSFEGLVNTGELFF

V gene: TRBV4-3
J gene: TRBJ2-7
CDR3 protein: CASSQDLGAGSYEQYF

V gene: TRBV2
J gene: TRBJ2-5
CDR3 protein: CASTRDSKYQETQYF

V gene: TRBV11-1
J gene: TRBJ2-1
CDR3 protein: CASSLVWDYLKPPNEQFF

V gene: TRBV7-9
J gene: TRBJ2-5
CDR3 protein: CASKQSQETQYF